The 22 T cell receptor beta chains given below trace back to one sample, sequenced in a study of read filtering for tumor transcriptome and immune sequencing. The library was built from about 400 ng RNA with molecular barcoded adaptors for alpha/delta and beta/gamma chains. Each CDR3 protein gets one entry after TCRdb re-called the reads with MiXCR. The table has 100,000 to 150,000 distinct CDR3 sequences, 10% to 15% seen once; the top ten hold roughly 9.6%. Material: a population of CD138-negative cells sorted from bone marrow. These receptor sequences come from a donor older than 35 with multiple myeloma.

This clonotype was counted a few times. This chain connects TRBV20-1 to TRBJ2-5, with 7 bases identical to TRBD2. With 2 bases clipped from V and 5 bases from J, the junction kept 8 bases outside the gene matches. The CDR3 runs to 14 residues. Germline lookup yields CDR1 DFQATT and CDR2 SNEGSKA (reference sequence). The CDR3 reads CSARPTSERETQYF. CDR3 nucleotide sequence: TGCAGTGCTAGACCTACTAGCGAACGTGAGACCCAGTACTTC.

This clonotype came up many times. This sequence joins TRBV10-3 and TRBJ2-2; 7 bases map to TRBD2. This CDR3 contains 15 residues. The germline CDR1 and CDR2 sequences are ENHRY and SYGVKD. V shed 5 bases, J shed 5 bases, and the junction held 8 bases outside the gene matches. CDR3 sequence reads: CAISPPAGETGELFF. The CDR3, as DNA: TGTGCCATCAGTCCCCCCGCGGGAGAGACCGGGGAGCTGTTTTTT.

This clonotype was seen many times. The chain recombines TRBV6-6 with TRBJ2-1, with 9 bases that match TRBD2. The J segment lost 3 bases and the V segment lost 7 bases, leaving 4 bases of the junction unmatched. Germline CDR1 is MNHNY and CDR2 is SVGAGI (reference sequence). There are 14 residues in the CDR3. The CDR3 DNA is TGTGCCAGCACCTGGACTAGCGACTACAATGAGCAGTTCTTC. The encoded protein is CASTWTSDYNEQFF.

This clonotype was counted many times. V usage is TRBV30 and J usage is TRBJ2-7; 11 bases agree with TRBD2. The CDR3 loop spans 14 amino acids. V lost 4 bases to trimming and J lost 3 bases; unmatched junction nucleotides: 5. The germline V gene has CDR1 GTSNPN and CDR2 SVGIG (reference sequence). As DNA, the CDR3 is TGTGCCTGGACCGGGACTAGCGGAGGCTACGAGCAGTACTTC. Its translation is CAWTGTSGGYEQYF.

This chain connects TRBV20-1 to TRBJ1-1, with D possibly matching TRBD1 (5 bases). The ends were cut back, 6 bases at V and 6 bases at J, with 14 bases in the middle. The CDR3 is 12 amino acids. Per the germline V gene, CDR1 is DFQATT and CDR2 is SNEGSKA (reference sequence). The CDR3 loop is CSASSGTPEAFF. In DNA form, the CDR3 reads TGCAGTGCCAGTTCAGGGACCCCTGAAGCTTTCTTT.

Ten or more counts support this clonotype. This CDR3 is CASSFPGSGVGDTQYF. CDR3 DNA sequence: TGTGCCAGCAGCTTCCCAGGGTCAGGGGTTGGAGATACGCAGTATTTT. V is TRBV7-9 and J is TRBJ2-3, with TRBD1 as a possible D gene (6 bases). The length of the CDR3 is 16 residues. Germline V CDR1 and CDR2: SEHNR, FQNEAQ (reference sequence). Trimming cost V 3 bases and J 5 bases, with 18 bases left between them.

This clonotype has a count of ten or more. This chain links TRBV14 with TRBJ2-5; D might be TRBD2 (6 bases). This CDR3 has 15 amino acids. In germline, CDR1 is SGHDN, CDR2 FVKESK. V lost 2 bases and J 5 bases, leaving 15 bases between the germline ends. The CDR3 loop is CASSQTPLAIETQYF. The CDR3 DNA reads TGTGCCAGCAGCCAAACTCCGCTAGCGATTGAGACCCAGTACTTC.

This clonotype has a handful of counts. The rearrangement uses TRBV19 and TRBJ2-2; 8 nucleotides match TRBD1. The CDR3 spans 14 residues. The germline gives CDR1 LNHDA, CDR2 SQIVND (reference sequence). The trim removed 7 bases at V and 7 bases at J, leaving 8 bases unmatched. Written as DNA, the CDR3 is TGTGCCAGTACCAAAACAGGGGGAAGCGGGGAGCTGTTTTTT. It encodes CASTKTGGSGELFF.

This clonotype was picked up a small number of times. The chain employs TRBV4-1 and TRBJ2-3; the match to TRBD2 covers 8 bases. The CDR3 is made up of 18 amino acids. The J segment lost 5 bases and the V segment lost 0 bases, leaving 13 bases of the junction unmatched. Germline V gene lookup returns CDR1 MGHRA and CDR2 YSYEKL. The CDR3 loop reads CASSQDPGPSAGGDTQYF. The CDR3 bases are TGCGCCAGCAGCCAAGATCCGGGCCCGAGTGCGGGGGGAGATACGCAGTATTTT.

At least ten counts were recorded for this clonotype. CDR3 loop: CSVEVERQGDYEQYF. The CDR3 DNA follows: TGCAGCGTTGAAGTGGAGCGACAGGGGGATTACGAGCAGTACTTC. V gene TRBV29-1 combines with J gene TRBJ2-7, with 9 bases identical to TRBD1. This CDR3 has 15 amino acids. Germline lookup yields CDR1 SQVTM and CDR2 ANQGSEA. Trimming cost V 1 base and J 4 bases; bases outside gene matches: 8.

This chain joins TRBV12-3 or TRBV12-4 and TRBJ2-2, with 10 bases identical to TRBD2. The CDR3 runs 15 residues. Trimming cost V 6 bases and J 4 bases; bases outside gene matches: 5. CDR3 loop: CASRLAGVVTGELFF. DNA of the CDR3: TGTGCCAGCAGGCTAGCGGGAGTAGTCACCGGGGAGCTGTTTTTT.

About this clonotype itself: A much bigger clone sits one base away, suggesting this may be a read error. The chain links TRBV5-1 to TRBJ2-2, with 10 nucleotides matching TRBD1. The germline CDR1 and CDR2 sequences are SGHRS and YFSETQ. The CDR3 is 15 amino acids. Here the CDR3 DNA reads TGCGCCAGCAGCGCGGGACAGGGGAACACCGGGGAGCTGTCTTTT. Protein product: CASSAGQGNTGELSF.

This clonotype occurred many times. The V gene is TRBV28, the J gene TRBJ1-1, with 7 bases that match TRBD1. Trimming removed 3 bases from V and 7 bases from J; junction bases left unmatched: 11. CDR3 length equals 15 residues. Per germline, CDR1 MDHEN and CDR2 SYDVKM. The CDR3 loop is CASSLMGTASREAFF. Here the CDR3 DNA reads TGTGCCAGCAGTTTGATGGGGACAGCATCTCGTGAAGCTTTCTTT.

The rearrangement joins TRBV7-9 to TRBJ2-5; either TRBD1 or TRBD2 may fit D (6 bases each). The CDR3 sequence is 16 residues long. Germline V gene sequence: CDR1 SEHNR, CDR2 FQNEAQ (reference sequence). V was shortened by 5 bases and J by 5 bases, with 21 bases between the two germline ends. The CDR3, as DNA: TGTGCCAGCAGCACATACTTCAGTCCGGGGGCCGAGACCCAGTACTTC. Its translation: CASSTYFSPGAETQYF.

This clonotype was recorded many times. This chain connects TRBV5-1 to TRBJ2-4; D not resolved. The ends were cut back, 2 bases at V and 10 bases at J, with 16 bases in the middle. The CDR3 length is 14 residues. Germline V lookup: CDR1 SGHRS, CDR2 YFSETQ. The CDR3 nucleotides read TGCGCCAGCAGCTTTAGGGCCGCGACTGGGATTCAGTACTTC. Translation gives CASSFRAATGIQYF.

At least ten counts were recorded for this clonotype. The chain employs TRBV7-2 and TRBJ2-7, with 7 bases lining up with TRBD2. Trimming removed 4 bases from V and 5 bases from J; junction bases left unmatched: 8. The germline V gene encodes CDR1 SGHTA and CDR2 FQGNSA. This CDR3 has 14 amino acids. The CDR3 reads CASSSGLVVHEQYF. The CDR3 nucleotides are TGTGCCAGCAGCTCCGGACTAGTAGTTCACGAGCAGTACTTC.

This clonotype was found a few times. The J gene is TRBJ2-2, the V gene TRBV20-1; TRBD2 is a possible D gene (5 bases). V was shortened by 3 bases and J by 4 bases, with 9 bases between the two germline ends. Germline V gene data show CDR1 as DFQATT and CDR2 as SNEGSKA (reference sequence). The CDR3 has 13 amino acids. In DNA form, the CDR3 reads TGCAGTGCTAGGGGGAGAAGCACCGGGGAGCTGTTTTTT. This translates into CSARGRSTGELFF.

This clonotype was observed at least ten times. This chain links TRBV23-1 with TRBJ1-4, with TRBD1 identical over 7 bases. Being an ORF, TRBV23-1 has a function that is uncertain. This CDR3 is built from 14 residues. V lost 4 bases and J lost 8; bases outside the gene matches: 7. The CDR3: CASSPQGEKEKLFF. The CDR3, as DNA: TGCGCCAGCAGTCCCCAGGGGGAGAAAGAAAAACTGTTTTTT.

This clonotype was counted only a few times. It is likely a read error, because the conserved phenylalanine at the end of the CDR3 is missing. The CDR3 coding sequence is TGTGCCAGCAGTTTTGGGGGGCAGGGTGGTGAAAAACTGTTTTCT. Its translation is CASSFGGQGGEKLFS. The chain is built from TRBV28 and TRBJ1-4, with D maybe TRBD1 (6 bases). Per germline, CDR1 MDHEN and CDR2 SYDVKM. The ends were cut back, 3 bases at V and 7 bases at J, with 15 bases in the middle. This CDR3 is built from 15 residues.

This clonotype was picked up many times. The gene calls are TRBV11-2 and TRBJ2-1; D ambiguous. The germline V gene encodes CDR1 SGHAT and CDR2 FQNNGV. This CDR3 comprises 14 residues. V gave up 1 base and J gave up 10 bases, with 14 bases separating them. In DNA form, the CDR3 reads TGTGCCAGCAGCTTAGGCCCCATCGTGAGCGAGCAGTTCTTC. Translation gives CASSLGPIVSEQFF.

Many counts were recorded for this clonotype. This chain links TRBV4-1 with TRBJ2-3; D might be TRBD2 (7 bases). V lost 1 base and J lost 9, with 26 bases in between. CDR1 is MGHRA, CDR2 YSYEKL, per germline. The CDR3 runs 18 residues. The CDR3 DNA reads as TGCGCCAGCAGCCAAGTGGGGGGGCCCGGACCAAACGGTGGCACGCAGTATTTT. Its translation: CASSQVGGPGPNGGTQYF.

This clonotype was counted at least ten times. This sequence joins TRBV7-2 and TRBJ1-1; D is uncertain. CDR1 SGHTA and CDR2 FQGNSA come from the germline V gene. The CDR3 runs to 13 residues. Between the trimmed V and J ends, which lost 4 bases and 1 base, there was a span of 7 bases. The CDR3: CASSWAENTEAFF. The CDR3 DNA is TGTGCCAGCAGCTGGGCAGAGAACACTGAAGCTTTCTTT.